This entry lists 23 T cell receptor beta chains sequenced from one sample in a study of PD-1 blockade in classical Hodgkin lymphoma. This table comes from immunoSEQ multiplex PCR, and its TCRdb copy is limited to in-frame clones, with some not included. The table lists tens of thousands of clones, 90% of them singletons, with approximately 9.7% in the top ten. Exposure to brentuximab vedotin varied, and each patient had relapsed following autologous stem cell transplantation. Sequenced material: peripheral blood mononuclear cells (PBMCs), taken at baseline. Every receptor here comes from a human donor with classical Hodgkin lymphoma.

This clone was counted between two and nine times. This chain joins TRBV5-4 and TRBJ2-5; 7 bases are a match to TRBD2. There are 14 residues in the CDR3. Losses at the gene ends were 2 bases for V and 4 bases for J; bases not matched to a gene: 5. In germline, CDR1 is SGHNT, CDR2 YYREEE (reference sequence). The CDR3: CASSLNGGRETQYF. In DNA, the CDR3 is TGTGCCAGCAGCTTAAACGGGGGGAGAGAGACCCAGTACTTC.

In its sample, this clone is medium-sized. The chain employs TRBV6-5 and TRBJ2-2; the D gene is possibly TRBD2 (6 bases). V lost 2 bases, J lost 3 bases, and 7 bases lay in between. The length of the CDR3 is 14 residues. Per the germline V gene, CDR1 is MNHEY and CDR2 is SVGAGI. The CDR3 coding sequence is TGTGCCAGCAGTTACGCTAGCGACACCGGGGAGCTGTTTTTT. Residues: CASSYASDTGELFF.

The chain employs TRBV6-1 and TRBJ2-7, with 7 bases lining up with TRBD2. With 7 bases clipped from V and 5 bases from J, the junction kept 11 bases outside the gene matches. The CDR3 has 14 amino acids. Germline CDR1 reads MNHNS; CDR2 reads SASEGT. The DNA of the CDR3 is TGTGCCAGCACCAGAGGACTAGTCCTCGACGAGCAGTACTTC. Amino acids: CASTRGLVLDEQYF.

The J gene is TRBJ1-6, the V gene TRBV27, with D possibly being TRBD1 (5 bases). The CDR3 runs 18 residues. V lost 5 bases to trimming and J lost 0 bases, with 17 bases between them. CDR1 and CDR2 from the germline V gene are MNHEY and SMNVEV (reference sequence). CDR3 nucleotide sequence: TGTGCCAGCAGTACCGGGGGGGGGTTGAGCTCCTATAATTCACCCCTCCACTTT. Amino acid sequence: CASSTGGGLSSYNSPLHF.

CDR3 protein: CASSIDRGLGTEAFF. CDR3 nucleotides: TGTGCCAGTAGTATAGATCGGGGCTTGGGAACTGAAGCTTTCTTT. The V call is TRBV19, the J call TRBJ1-1, with D tentatively TRBD1 (5 bases). CDR1 and CDR2 from the germline V gene are LNHDA and SQIVND (reference sequence). This CDR3 contains 15 residues. Trimming left V 0 bases short and J 5 bases short, with 13 bases between.

The chain couples TRBV28 to TRBJ2-3; 9 nucleotides line up with TRBD2. Trimming cost V 6 bases and J 0 bases; bases outside gene matches: 10. Germline CDR1 reads MDHEN; CDR2 reads SYDVKM. The CDR3 is 17 amino acids. The CDR3 here is CASSSPLAGKSTDTQYF. The CDR3 DNA reads as TGTGCCAGCAGCTCCCCCCTAGCGGGAAAAAGCACAGATACGCAGTATTTT.

This chain uses TRBV7-9 with TRBJ2-3; 9 nucleotides match TRBD2. The CDR3 contains 16 residues. Germline CDR1 reads SEHNR; CDR2 reads FQNEAQ (reference sequence). The ends lost 2 bases at V and 2 bases at J; junction bases unmatched: 5. The CDR3 coding sequence is TGTGCCAGCAGCTTACCAACTAGCGGGCCCACAGATACGCAGTATTTT. Its translation: CASSLPTSGPTDTQYF.

The V gene is TRBV7-8, the J gene TRBJ2-2, with 7 bases identical to TRBD1. The CDR3 length is 15 residues. V lost 0 bases to trimming and J lost 4 bases; unmatched junction nucleotides: 2. Germline V gene data show CDR1 as SGHVS and CDR2 as FQNEAQ. The CDR3 spells CASSLASGGTGELFF. The DNA for the CDR3 is TGTGCCAGCAGCTTAGCATCAGGGGGCACCGGGGAGCTGTTTTTT.

V gene TRBV19 combines with J gene TRBJ2-7; D is undetermined. Trimming shortened V by 5 bases and J by 2 bases, and 16 bases separated the two germline ends. Germline values: CDR1 LNHDA, CDR2 SQIVND (reference sequence). The CDR3 sequence is 15 residues long. DNA for the CDR3: TGTGCCAGTAGTGGTCGGGCTAGTTCACCCTACGAGCAGTACTTC. As protein: CASSGRASSPYEQYF.

The CDR3 sequence is CASSPGLGVQQFF. The CDR3 DNA sequence: TGTGCCAGCTCACCGGGACTAGGAGTTCAGCAGTTCTTC. The V call is TRBV18, the J call TRBJ2-1; TRBD2 matches at 8 bases. The CDR3 loop spans 13 amino acids. Germline-derived CDR1 and CDR2 are KGHSH and LQKENI. Trimming took 3 bases from V and 11 from J; bases not matched to a gene: 6.

V gene TRBV6-1 combines with J gene TRBJ2-7, with D unclear. The CDR3 length is 14 residues. Trimming left V 0 bases short and J 2 bases short, with 8 bases between. Germline assignment: CDR1 MNHNS and CDR2 SASEGT. DNA of the CDR3: TGTGCCAGCAGTGAAGCGCAAGGGACCTACGAGCAGTACTTC. Translating gives CASSEAQGTYEQYF.

The chain has TRBV5-4 and TRBJ2-7; the D gene is possibly TRBD2 (6 bases). Germline-derived CDR1 and CDR2 are SGHNT and YYREEE (reference sequence). CDR3 length: 14 amino acids. V dropped 3 bases and J dropped 1 base, with 11 bases sitting between them. DNA of the CDR3: TGTGCCAGCAGCTGGGCAGGGAGGTCCTACGAGCAGTACTTC. It specifies CASSWAGRSYEQYF.

This chain links TRBV5-1 with TRBJ1-4; D not resolved. CDR3 length: 14 amino acids. Germline assignment: CDR1 SGHRS and CDR2 YFSETQ. The germline V and J ends were trimmed by 0 bases and 2 bases, with 5 bases remaining between them. The chain's CDR3 is CASSLAPTNEKLFF. CDR3 DNA sequence: TGCGCCAGCAGCTTGGCCCCGACTAATGAAAAACTGTTTTTT. Full variable domain (outside the CDR3, taken from reference TRBV5-1 and TRBJ1-4): KAGVTQTPRYLIKTRGQQVTLSCSPISGHRSVSWYQQTPGQGLQFLFEYFSETQRNKGNFPGRFSGRQFSNSRSEMNVSTLELGDSALYLCASSLAPTNEKLFFGSGTQLSVL.

The rearrangement uses TRBV2 and TRBJ2-7; 14 nucleotides line up with TRBD2. The CDR3 loop spans 17 amino acids. Germline CDR1 reads SNHLY; CDR2 reads FYNNEI. The V and J ends lost 2 bases and 5 bases, in that order; junction bases with no gene match: 8. CDR3 sequence: CASSELWGLAGDNEQYF. CDR3 nucleotides: TGTGCCAGCAGTGAACTTTGGGGACTAGCGGGAGACAACGAGCAGTACTTC.

The rearrangement links TRBV19 to TRBJ2-5; 7 nucleotides match TRBD1. The length of the CDR3 is 15 residues. CDR1 and CDR2 (germline): LNHDA, SQIVND (reference sequence). J lost 0 bases, V lost 3 bases, and 4 bases had no gene match. CDR3 in amino acids: CASSMGQTYQETQYF. The CDR3 bases are TGTGCCAGTAGTATGGGACAGACGTACCAAGAGACCCAGTACTTC.

This rearrangement joins TRBV18 to TRBJ2-1, with 9 bases identical to TRBD2. The CDR3 is made up of 15 amino acids. Per the germline V gene, CDR1 is KGHSH and CDR2 is LQKENI. The V gene end was trimmed by 1 base and the J gene end by 5 bases; junction bases not matched to a gene: 3. CDR3 protein: CASSPRLAGHNEQFF. The CDR3 nucleotides read TGTGCCAGCTCACCACGCCTAGCGGGACACAATGAGCAGTTCTTC.

The chain has TRBV21-1 and TRBJ2-7; the table calls TRBD1, which could not be checked here. TRBV21-1 has pseudogene status. The CDR3 is 15 amino acids. The CDR3 loop is CASSKTQDTPYEQYF. The CDR3 bases are TGTGCCAGCAGCAAAACTCAGGACACTCCATACGAGCAGTACTTC.

This chain uses TRBV2 with TRBJ2-3, with D possibly called TRBD1 or TRBD2 (6 bases each). The V end was cut by 1 base, the J end by 1 base, with 9 bases between. CDR1 and CDR2 (germline): SNHLY, FYNNEI. The CDR3 totals 15 residues. This CDR3 reads CASSEERGGTDTQYF. CDR3 nucleotides: TGTGCCAGCAGTGAAGAGAGGGGGGGCACAGATACGCAGTATTTT.

The chain links TRBV28 to TRBJ2-7; D not certain. The CDR3 length is 13 residues. Per germline, CDR1 MDHEN and CDR2 SYDVKM. The V gene lost 3 bases and the J gene lost 3 bases, with 9 bases spanning the gap. The CDR3: CASSLGVVYEQYF. Here the CDR3 DNA reads TGTGCCAGCAGTTTGGGTGTAGTCTACGAGCAGTACTTC.

The V gene is TRBV5-1, the J gene TRBJ1-5, with D perhaps TRBD1 (6 bases). Trimming took 3 bases from V and 3 from J, leaving 10 bases between them. Germline CDR1 is SGHRS and CDR2 is YFSETQ. The CDR3 runs to 14 residues. Here the CDR3 reads CASSSTGLNQPQHF. CDR3 DNA sequence: TGCGCCAGCAGCTCTACAGGGCTCAATCAGCCCCAGCATTTT.

This chain connects TRBV5-1 to TRBJ2-1; D not resolved. The CDR3 contains 13 residues. Trimming pared 0 bases from V and 7 bases from J, leaving 8 bases between. CDR1 SGHRS and CDR2 YFSETQ come from the germline V gene. This CDR3 is CASSLDVGNEQFF. CDR3 DNA sequence: TGCGCCAGCAGCTTGGATGTAGGTAATGAGCAGTTCTTC.

The rearrangement links TRBV10-3 to TRBJ2-5; D not resolved. The germline V gene encodes CDR1 ENHRY and CDR2 SYGVKD. The CDR3 spans 13 residues. The V and J ends lost 8 bases and 4 bases respectively, with 14 bases between them. For the CDR3, the DNA is TGTGCCATCGGCGTGGGTCGCCTAGAGACCCAGTACTTC. Translating gives CAIGVGRLETQYF.

The rearrangement links TRBV18 to TRBJ1-1, with TRBD1 matching 10 bases. The CDR3 has 16 amino acids. CDR1 and CDR2 (germline): KGHSH, LQKENI. V gave up 3 bases and J gave up 5 bases; unmatched junction bases: 9. The CDR3 is CASSPTGTGAGTEAFF. The DNA for the CDR3 is TGTGCCAGCTCACCGACCGGGACAGGGGCGGGGACTGAAGCTTTCTTT.